The 2 T cell receptor beta chains presented below share a single source sample, sequenced in a study of T-cell memory formation after mild COVID-19. MiXCR, applied by TCRdb to the 5' RACE reads, yields one record per CDR3 protein. The sample carries under 300,000 distinct CDR3 sequences, approximately 10% recorded once. The sequenced sample consisted of PBMCs or a T cell subset sorted from them (not recorded which). These receptor sequences come from a man aged 18-30 years who had mild COVID-19 (a few samples of this study predate the infection). Cell type and time point are not known.

The chain recombines TRBV9 with TRBJ1-2; D uncertain. The CDR3 loop spans 14 amino acids. The V and J ends lost 6 bases and 4 bases respectively, with 16 bases between them. Germline loops: CDR1 SGDLS, CDR2 YYNGEE. The CDR3 DNA reads as TGTGCCAGCAAAGAATTGGCCAGTAGCTATGGCTACACCTTC. It translates to CASKELASSYGYTF.

The rearrangement uses TRBV7-9 and TRBJ1-4, with D unresolved. Germline assignment: CDR1 SEHNR and CDR2 FQNEAQ (reference sequence). The V end lost 1 base, the J end lost 7 bases, and 13 bases lay between the germline ends. The CDR3 is made up of 15 amino acids. The CDR3 loop reads CASSLGRGFGEKLFF. For the CDR3, the DNA is TGTGCCAGCAGCTTAGGTCGTGGCTTCGGTGAAAAACTGTTTTTT.